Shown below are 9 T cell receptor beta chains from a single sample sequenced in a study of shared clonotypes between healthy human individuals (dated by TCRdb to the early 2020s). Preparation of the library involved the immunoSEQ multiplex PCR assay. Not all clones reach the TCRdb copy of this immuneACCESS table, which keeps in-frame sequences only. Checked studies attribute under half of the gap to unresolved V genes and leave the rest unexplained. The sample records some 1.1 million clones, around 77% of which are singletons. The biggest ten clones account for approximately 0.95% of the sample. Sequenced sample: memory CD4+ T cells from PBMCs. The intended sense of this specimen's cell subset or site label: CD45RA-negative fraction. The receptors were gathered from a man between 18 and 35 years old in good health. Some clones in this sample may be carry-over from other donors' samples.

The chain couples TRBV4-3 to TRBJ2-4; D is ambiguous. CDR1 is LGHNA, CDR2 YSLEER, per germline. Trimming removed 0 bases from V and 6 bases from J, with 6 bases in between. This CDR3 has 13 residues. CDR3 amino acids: CASSQDGGNIQYF. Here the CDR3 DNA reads TGCGCCAGCAGCCAAGATGGCGGAAACATTCAGTACTTC.

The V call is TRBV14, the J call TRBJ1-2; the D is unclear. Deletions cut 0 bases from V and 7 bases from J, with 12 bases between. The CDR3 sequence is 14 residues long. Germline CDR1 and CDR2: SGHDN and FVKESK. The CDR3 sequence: CASSQDVVLGGYTF. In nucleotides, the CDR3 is TGTGCCAGCAGCCAAGACGTGGTTTTGGGTGGCTACACCTTC.

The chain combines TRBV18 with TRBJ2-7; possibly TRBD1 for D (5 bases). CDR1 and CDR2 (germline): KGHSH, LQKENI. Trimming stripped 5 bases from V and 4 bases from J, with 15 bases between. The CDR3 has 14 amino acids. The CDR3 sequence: CASSSTSQGYEQYF. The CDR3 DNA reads TGTGCCAGCTCATCAACCTCCCAGGGTTACGAGCAGTACTTC.

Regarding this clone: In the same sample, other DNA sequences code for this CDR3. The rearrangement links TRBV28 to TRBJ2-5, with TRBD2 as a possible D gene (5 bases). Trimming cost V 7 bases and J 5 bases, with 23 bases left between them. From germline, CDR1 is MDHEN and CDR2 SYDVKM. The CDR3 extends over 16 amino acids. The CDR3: CASTPLRRKREETQYF. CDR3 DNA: TGTGCCAGCACCCCTCTTAGGCGTAAGAGGGAGGAGACCCAGTACTTC.

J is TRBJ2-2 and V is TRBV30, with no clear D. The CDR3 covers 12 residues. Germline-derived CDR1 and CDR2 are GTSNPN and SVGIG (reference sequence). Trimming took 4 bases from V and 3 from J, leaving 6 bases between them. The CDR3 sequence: CAWNEDTGELFF. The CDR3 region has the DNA TGTGCCTGGAACGAGGACACCGGGGAGCTGTTTTTT.

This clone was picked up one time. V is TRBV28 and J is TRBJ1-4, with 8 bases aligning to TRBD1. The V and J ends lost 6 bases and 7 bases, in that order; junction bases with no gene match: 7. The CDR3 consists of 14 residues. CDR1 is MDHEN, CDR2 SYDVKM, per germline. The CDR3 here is CASSQTGEGEKLFF. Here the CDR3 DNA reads TGTGCCAGCAGCCAGACAGGGGAGGGTGAAAAACTGTTTTTT.

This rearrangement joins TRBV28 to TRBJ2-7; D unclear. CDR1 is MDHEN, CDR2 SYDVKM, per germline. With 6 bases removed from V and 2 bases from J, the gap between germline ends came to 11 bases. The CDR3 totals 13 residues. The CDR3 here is CASSGQAAYEQYF. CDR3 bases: TGTGCCAGCAGCGGGCAGGCAGCCTACGAGCAGTACTTC.

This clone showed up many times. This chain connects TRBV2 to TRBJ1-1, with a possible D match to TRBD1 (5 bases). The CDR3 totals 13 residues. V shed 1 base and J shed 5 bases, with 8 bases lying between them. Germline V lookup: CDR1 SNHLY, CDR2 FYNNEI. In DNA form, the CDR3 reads TGTGCCAGCAGTGAAGATCGACAGACTGAAGCTTTCTTT. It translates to CASSEDRQTEAFF.

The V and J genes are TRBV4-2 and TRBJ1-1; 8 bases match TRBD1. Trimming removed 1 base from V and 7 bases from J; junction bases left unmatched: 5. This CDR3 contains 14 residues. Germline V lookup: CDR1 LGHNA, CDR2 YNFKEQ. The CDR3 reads CASSQVRGQDEAFF. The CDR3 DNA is TGTGCCAGCAGCCAAGTCCGGGGACAGGATGAAGCTTTCTTT.